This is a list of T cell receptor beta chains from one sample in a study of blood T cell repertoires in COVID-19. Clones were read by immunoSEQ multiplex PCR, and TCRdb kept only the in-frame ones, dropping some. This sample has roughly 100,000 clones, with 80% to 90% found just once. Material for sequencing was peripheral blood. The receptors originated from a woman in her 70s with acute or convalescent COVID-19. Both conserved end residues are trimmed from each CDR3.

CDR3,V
ASSPRGLAGYT,TRBV9
ASSQGGPGAGANVLT,TRBV6-2/TRBV6-3
ASSFRWTGANTEAF,TRBV7-2
ASSQDGTSFDEQF,TRBV4-2
SGRQGENTEAF,TRBV29-1
ASSFGAGDLSYNEQF,TRBV13
ASRGDRHTGELF,TRBV6-5
ASSIGRGTNTEAF,TRBV19
ASSPGTSSYNEQF,TRBV4-3
ASSQVASDTQY,TRBV4-1
ASSQRQGPNTEAF,TRBV11-3
ASSEGLAAYYNEQF,TRBV2
ASSKWQGRSGANVLT,TRBV19
ASSLTRDTEAF,TRBV4-3
ASSPTNTDTQY,TRBV6-5
ASGSGQTSNQPQH,TRBV6-5
ASSTSSRGGNTIY,TRBV5-1
SAARQGDTDTQY,TRBV29-1
ASNQVQGSGELF,TRBV9
ASTSDWGRDGYT,TRBV5-6
ASSARREPYNEQF,TRBV25-1
TSSPPQGTSGSYNEQF,TRBV1
ASTGQRNTEAF,TRBV2
ASSQGTNAGTIY,TRBV3-1/TRBV3-2
SGSDGSSYEQY,TRBV29-1
ASSEQGGSNQPQH,TRBV6-1
ASRNNGGNNSPLH,TRBV6-5
ASSPDRVTYNEQF,TRBV7-3
ASSRGEKYEQY,TRBV7-8
ASSDRYEQY,TRBV6-1
ASSRDRVLETQY,TRBV28
ASSLGRNTGELF,TRBV7-9
ASSLEGGDNEQF,TRBV7-9
ASSLQGSSPLH,TRBV7-9
ASSQRETGELF,TRBV7-2
ASSQQDHNTGELF,TRBV11-2
ASNPGGSYNEQF,TRBV14
ASSSRVTVGYT,TRBV7-9
ASSSPGKTALEAF,TRBV7-2
ASSQDTASAF,TRBV3-1/TRBV3-2
ASSPKTGTMGSDTQY,TRBV18